The entry below gives a single T cell receptor beta chain sequence along with its context. This entry is derived from a study of blood T cell repertoires in COVID-19. Study details: Italy, Spain and the United States were the sources of the convalescent and acute COVID-19 samples. From T cells, B-cell-depleted T cells, or PBMCs came the material, which was cDNA or gDNA.

Under the authors' procedure: Reference gene primers were amplified, and this amplification served to estimate nucleated cell counts. Profiled with immunoSEQ multiplex PCR; TCRdb holds only in-frame clones, not every one. The V and J calls and clone size are taken from that table; D and trimming were inferred from the DNA. The sample carries 25,000 or so clones, more than 75% recorded once. Sequenced: peripheral blood. The sequence came from a woman of 80 years or more with acute or convalescent COVID-19.

CDR3 nucleotide sequence: TGTGCCAGCTCACCTCCGGGGGGGGCCAACGTCCTGACTTTC. The encoded protein is CASSPPGGANVLTF. The chain carries TRBV18 and TRBJ2-6; TRBD2 might be the D (5 bases). This CDR3 comprises 14 residues. Germline V CDR1 and CDR2: KGHSH, LQKENI. Trimming took off 3 bases at V and 4 bases at J, with 7 bases between the two ends.